This TCR beta chain was profiled in a study of long-term antiretroviral therapy in people with HIV. Study-wide results and caveats: Transplant donor controls retained higher diversity, though diversity increased after ART. Clones that expanded before ART (that is, prior to treatment) dominated the repertoire at all time points. HIV repertoires covered narrower CDR3 length ranges than controls did.

Running of the v3.0 immunoSEQ assay took place at survey level. TCRdb's copy holds only in-frame clones and misses some; the assay was immunoSEQ multiplex PCR. The profile shows 30,000 to 40,000 clones, 70% to 90% of them singletons. In regard to this clone: The antigen is not known.

Per germline, CDR1 PRHDT and CDR2 FYEKMQ (reference sequence). V lost 3 bases and J lost 2, with 8 bases in between. There are 14 residues in the CDR3. Each sample contained about 0.95-11 million cryopreserved PBMC, thawed before DNA extraction. The receptor's source is a man aged 18 to 30 with HIV. This specimen was unsorted PBMCs, taken 2.2 years after starting antiretroviral therapy. The chain has TRBV13 and TRBJ1-3; D is unresolved. The CDR3 DNA reads as TGTGCCAGCAGCTTGTCCGGGGCTGGAAACACCATATATTTT. Its protein product is CASSLSGAGNTIYF. The full variable domain, completed using reference TRBV13 and TRBJ1-3, is AAGVIQSPRHLIKEKRETATLKCYPIPRHDTVYWYQQGPGQDPQFLISFYEKMQSDKGSIPDRFSAQQFSDYHSELNMSSLELGDSALYFCASSLSGAGNTIYFGEGSWLTVV.